The clone carrying this T cell receptor (beta chain) was observed a few times. The PCR had 60 Vbeta and 13 Jbeta primers. Produced via immunoSEQ multiplex PCR; TCRdb's table is partial and in-frame only. The sample includes roughly 190,000 clones, approximately 78% seen only once; the top ten take 1.7%. The data stem from a study of cytomegalovirus exposure and HLA in healthy donors. V lost 1 base to trimming and J lost 6 bases, with 10 bases between them. CDR3 size: 14 residues. The germline CDR1 and CDR2 sequences are SSHAT and FNYEAQ (reference sequence). The receptor's source is a woman aged 18-29 years in good health and CMV-seronegative. The chain recombines TRBV7-7 with TRBJ2-1; D is perhaps TRBD2 (5 bases). Specimen: PBMCs. The CDR3 region is CASSLGGRVNEQFF. DNA of the CDR3: TGTGCCAGCAGCTTAGGAGGGAGAGTCAATGAGCAGTTCTTC.